This T cell receptor (beta chain) was recovered during a study of Ad26.COV2.S vaccination and SARS-CoV-2 variants. Whole-study context: In the study, Ad26.COV2.S was injected intramuscularly once, or twice 56 days apart. Study-wide results and caveats: Vaccine recipients surpassed placebo recipients in spike-specific TCR breadth.

V gave up 6 bases and J gave up 8 bases; unmatched junction bases: 5. The germline V gene encodes CDR1 SNHLY and CDR2 FYNNEI. This CDR3 region has 12 residues. The data were produced by immunoSEQ multiplex PCR, yet TCRdb's version contains in-frame clones alone and is incomplete. The sample holds roughly 320,000 clones, about 86% seen once. With respect to this clone: The antigen is undetermined.

Treatment noted: roughly 18 received Ad26.COV2.S at low or high dose, single or two shots; about 5 received placebo; per-sample allocation not given. On day 63 after the first injection, vaccine and placebo recipients gave samples. The genes are TRBV2 and TRBJ1-2; 8 nucleotides align to TRBD1. The sequences come from peripheral blood, collected in a trial of Ad26.COV2.S vaccine versus placebo. This receptor was obtained from a person aged 18-60 years who received the Ad26.COV2.S COVID-19 vaccine or a placebo. The CDR3 coding sequence is TGTGCCAGCAGCGGGACAGGACGCGGCTACACCTTC. Its translation is CASSGTGRGYTF.